This entry lists 11 T cell receptor beta chains sequenced from one sample in a study of response to subunit inactivated influenza vaccine. Via MiXCR, TCRdb re-called the RT-PCR reads, giving one row per CDR3 protein. The data show roughly 670,000 distinct CDR3 sequences, around 13% seen once. The sequenced sample was PBMCs from blood, obtained 14 days before vaccination. The receptors originated from a man over 45 who received an inactivated influenza vaccine.

This clonotype has more than one count but fewer than ten. This chain links TRBV20-1 with TRBJ1-1, with TRBD1 matching 7 bases. Germline assignment: CDR1 DFQATT and CDR2 SNEGSKA (reference sequence). This CDR3 is built from 14 residues. The ends lost 2 bases at V and 1 base at J; junction bases unmatched: 4. For the CDR3, the DNA is TGCAGTGCTAGACTACGGACAGGGAACACTGAAGCTTTCTTT. Translated: CSARLRTGNTEAFF.

This clonotype was seen a few times. J is TRBJ1-1 and V is TRBV4-2; D is unclear. There are 13 residues in the CDR3. CDR1 LGHNA and CDR2 YNFKEQ come from the germline V gene. V was clipped by 0 bases and J by 5 bases, with 7 bases between them. The CDR3 coding sequence is TGTGCCAGCAGCCAAGATAGTCAGACTGAAGCTTTCTTT. Its translation: CASSQDSQTEAFF.

The chain recombines TRBV20-1 with TRBJ1-1, with D possibly being TRBD1 (5 bases). The CDR3 length is 14 residues. V shed 7 bases and J shed 4 bases, with 19 bases lying between them. Per germline, CDR1 DFQATT and CDR2 SNEGSKA (reference sequence). CDR3 sequence: CSELGKGRGTEAFF. Written as DNA, the CDR3 is TGCAGTGAACTCGGCAAGGGGCGCGGCACTGAAGCTTTCTTT.

This chain joins TRBV29-1 and TRBJ2-2, with D possibly being TRBD1 (5 bases). V was shortened by 6 bases and J by 3 bases, with 11 bases between the two germline ends. The germline gives CDR1 SQVTM, CDR2 ANQGSEA. The CDR3 loop spans 13 amino acids. The DNA for the CDR3 is TGCAGCGTGCGCACGACAGACACCGGGGAGCTGTTTTTT. Protein product: CSVRTTDTGELFF.

Here the CDR3 reads CASSWASSTLSSYNEQFF. Here the CDR3 DNA reads TGTGCCAGCAGCTGGGCATCTAGCACCCTCTCCTCCTACAATGAGCAGTTCTTC. The gene calls are TRBV11-2 and TRBJ2-1; TRBD2 is a possible D gene (5 bases). Trimming left V 4 bases short and J 0 bases short, with 19 bases between. This CDR3 spans 18 amino acids. CDR1 and CDR2 (germline): SGHAT, FQNNGV.

V and J are TRBV5-1 and TRBJ2-1; 9 positions agree with TRBD1. V trimming: 4 bases; J trimming: 10 bases; junction bases outside the gene matches: 15. Germline V lookup: CDR1 SGHRS, CDR2 YFSETQ. The CDR3 spans 16 residues. CDR3 bases: TGCGCCAGCAGCCCTTCGGGACAGGGAATTTCGAGAGAGCAGTTCTTC. Its protein product is CASSPSGQGISREQFF.

This chain uses TRBV20-1 with TRBJ1-5; tentatively, D is TRBD1 (6 bases). Germline V gives CDR1 DFQATT, CDR2 SNEGSKA (reference sequence). Trimming took off 3 bases at V and 6 bases at J, with 12 bases between the two ends. CDR3 size: 13 residues. DNA for the CDR3: TGCAGTGCTAGTTCAGGGGCGGTTCAGCCCCAGCATTTT. Protein: CSASSGAVQPQHF.

This rearrangement joins TRBV6-1 to TRBJ2-2; D not resolved. Per the germline V gene, CDR1 is MNHNS and CDR2 is SASEGT. V dropped 2 bases and J dropped 2 bases, with 9 bases sitting between them. The CDR3 sequence is 15 residues long. For the CDR3, the DNA is TGTGCCAGCAGTGAATTCAGAATCAACACCGGGGAGCTGTTTTTT. Amino acid sequence: CASSEFRINTGELFF.

This clonotype showed up just a few times. This chain connects TRBV4-3 to TRBJ2-3; 9 positions agree with TRBD2. In germline, CDR1 is LGHNA, CDR2 YSLEER. The CDR3 covers 19 residues. The ends lost 0 bases at V and 2 bases at J; junction bases unmatched: 12. DNA for the CDR3: TGCGCCAGCAGCCAAGATGTAGCGGGGGCCGATCGAATCACAGATACGCAGTATTTT. It translates to CASSQDVAGADRITDTQYF.

The chain recombines TRBV28 with TRBJ2-5, with D perhaps TRBD2 (5 bases). Germline V CDR1 and CDR2: MDHEN, SYDVKM. Trimming pared 11 bases from V and 0 bases from J, leaving 7 bases between. The CDR3 sequence is 11 residues long. The CDR3 DNA follows: TGTGCCGTAGCGAACCAAGAGACCCAGTACTTC. Translation: CAVANQETQYF.

The sample holds a few counts of this clonotype. V and J are TRBV28 and TRBJ1-2, with 10 bases that match TRBD1. This CDR3 has 13 residues. V trimming: 5 bases; J trimming: 5 bases; junction bases outside the gene matches: 2. Germline loops: CDR1 MDHEN, CDR2 SYDVKM. Written as DNA, the CDR3 is TGTGCCAGCAGTGTGGGACAGGGGTATGGCTACACCTTC. This translates into CASSVGQGYGYTF.